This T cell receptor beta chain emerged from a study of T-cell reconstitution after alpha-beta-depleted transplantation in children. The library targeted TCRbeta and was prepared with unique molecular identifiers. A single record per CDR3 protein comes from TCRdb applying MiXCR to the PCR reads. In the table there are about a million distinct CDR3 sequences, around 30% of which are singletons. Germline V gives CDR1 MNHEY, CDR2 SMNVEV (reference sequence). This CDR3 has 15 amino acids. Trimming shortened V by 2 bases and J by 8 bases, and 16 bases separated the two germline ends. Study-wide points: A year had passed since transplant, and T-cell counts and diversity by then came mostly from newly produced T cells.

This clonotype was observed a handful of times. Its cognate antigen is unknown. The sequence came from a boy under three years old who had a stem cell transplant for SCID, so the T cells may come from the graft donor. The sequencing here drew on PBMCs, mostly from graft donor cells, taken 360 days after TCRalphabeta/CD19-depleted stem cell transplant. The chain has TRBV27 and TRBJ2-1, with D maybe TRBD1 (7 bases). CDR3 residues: CASSLRQGGWHEQFF. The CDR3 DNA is TGTGCCAGCAGTTTAAGACAGGGAGGCTGGCATGAGCAGTTCTTC.